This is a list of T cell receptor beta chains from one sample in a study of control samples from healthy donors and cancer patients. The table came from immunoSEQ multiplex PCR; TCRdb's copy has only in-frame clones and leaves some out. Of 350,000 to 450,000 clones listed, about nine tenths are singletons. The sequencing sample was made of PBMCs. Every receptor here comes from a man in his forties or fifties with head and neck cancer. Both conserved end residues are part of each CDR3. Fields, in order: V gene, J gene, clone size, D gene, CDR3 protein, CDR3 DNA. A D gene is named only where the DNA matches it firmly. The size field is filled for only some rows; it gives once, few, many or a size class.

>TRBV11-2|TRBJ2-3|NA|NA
CASSLVESTDTQYF
TGTGCCAGCAGCTTAGTTGAAAGCACAGATACGCAGTATTTT
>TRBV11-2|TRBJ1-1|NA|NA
CASSAHGTGGTEAFF
TGTGCCAGCAGCGCACACGGGACGGGGGGAACTGAAGCTTTCTTT
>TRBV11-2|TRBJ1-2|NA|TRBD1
CASSRDSYGYTF
TGTGCCAGCAGCAGGGACAGCTATGGCTACACCTTC
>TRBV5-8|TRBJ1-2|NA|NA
CASSPPGQQLNYGYTF
TGTGCCAGCAGCCCGCCCGGGCAGCAACTTAACTATGGCTACACCTTC
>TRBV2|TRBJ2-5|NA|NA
CASSVEETQYF
TGTGCCAGCAGTGTTGAAGAGACCCAGTACTTC
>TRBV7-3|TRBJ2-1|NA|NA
CASSFAENNEQFF
TGTGCCAGCAGCTTTGCGGAAAACAATGAGCAGTTCTTC
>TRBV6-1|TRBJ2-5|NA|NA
CASSEGLVQETQYF
TGTGCCAGCAGTGAAGGTCTCGTCCAAGAGACCCAGTACTTC
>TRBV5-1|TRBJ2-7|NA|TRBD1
CASSLQGLSSYEQYF
TGCGCCAGCAGCTTACAGGGGCTCAGCTCCTACGAGCAGTACTTC
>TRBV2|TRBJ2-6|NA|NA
CASTPSGISSGANVLTF
TGTGCCAGCACTCCGTCGGGGATTAGCTCTGGGGCCAACGTCCTGACTTTC
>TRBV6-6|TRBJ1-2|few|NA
CASSYSELSYGYTF
TGTGCCAGCAGTTACTCGGAGTTAAGCTATGGCTACACCTTC
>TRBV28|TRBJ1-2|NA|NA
CASSLDRNYGYTF
TGTGCCAGCAGTTTGGACCGTAACTATGGCTACACCTTC
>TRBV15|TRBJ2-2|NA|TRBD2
CATSRARLAGAGELFF
TGTGCCACCAGCAGAGCTAGGCTAGCGGGAGCCGGGGAGCTGTTTTTT
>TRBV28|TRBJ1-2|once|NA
CASSKQGPGGYTF
TGTGCCAGCAGCAAACAAGGACCGGGTGGCTACACCTTC
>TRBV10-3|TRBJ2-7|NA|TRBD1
CAISRTGDHSYEQYF
TGTGCCATCAGTAGGACAGGGGACCACTCCTACGAGCAGTACTTC
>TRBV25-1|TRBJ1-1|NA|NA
CASSQLTTQGAGNTEAFF
TGTGCCAGCAGTCAATTAACGACTCAAGGGGCGGGGAACACTGAAGCTTTCTTT
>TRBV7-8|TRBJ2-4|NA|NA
CASSRVPKNIQYF
TGTGCCAGCAGCCGGGTTCCCAAAAACATTCAGTACTTC
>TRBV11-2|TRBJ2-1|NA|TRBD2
CASSLGASGMNEQFF
TGTGCCAGCAGCTTAGGGGCTAGCGGGATGAACGAGCAGTTCTTC
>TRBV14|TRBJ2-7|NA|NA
CASSSVLYAYEQYF
TGTGCCAGCTCTAGCGTGCTCTACGCCTACGAGCAGTACTTC
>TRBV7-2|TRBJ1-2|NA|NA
CASSLSGYGYTF
TGTGCCAGCAGCTTATCAGGATATGGCTACACCTTC
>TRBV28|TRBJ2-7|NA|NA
CASSLEDYFYEQYF
TGTGCCAGCAGTTTAGAGGACTATTTCTACGAGCAGTACTTC
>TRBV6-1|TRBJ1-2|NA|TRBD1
CASSEWEGGGWGYGYTF
TGTGCCAGCAGTGAATGGGAAGGGGGCGGCTGGGGCTATGGCTACACCTTC
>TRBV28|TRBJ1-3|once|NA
CASSLSGNTIYF
TGTGCCAGCAGTTTATCTGGAAACACCATATATTTT
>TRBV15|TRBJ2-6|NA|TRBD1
CATSSEPGQPSGANVLTF
TGTGCCACCAGCAGTGAACCGGGACAGCCGTCTGGGGCCAACGTCCTGACTTTC
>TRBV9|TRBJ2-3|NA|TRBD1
CASSAQGARHTDTQYF
TGTGCCAGCAGCGCACAGGGGGCGCGACACACAGATACGCAGTATTTT
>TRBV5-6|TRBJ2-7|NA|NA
CASSPFRGEQYF
TGTGCCAGCAGCCCCTTTCGGGGGGAGCAGTACTTC
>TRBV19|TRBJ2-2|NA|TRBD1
CATLRAGGNTGELFF
TGTGCCACTCTGAGGGCAGGGGGGAACACCGGGGAGCTGTTTTTT
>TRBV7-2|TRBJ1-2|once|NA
CASTGSPSNYGYTF
TGTGCCAGCACGGGGTCCCCTTCTAACTATGGCTACACCTTC